The following is a T cell receptor (beta chain) sequence with its context. This clonotype was seen more than once but under ten times. Its antigen specificity is not known. Base qualities are not recorded, but no much larger clone differs from it by a single base. Every donor was a healthy Caucasian. Three pairs of female monozygotic twins, all aged about 18 to 30 years, made up the twin cohort. The RNA used for TCR libraries was isolated from peripheral blood mononuclear cells. This sample stems from a study of identical twins listed by TCRdb under 2016. Regarding the research as a whole: The study deep-sequenced TCR alpha and beta repertoires from monozygotic twins, unrelated adults of various ages and cord blood to test whether fetal clonotypes persist. Replicate twin experiments were performed at different times using different library preparation protocols to rule out contamination.

Receptor libraries were prepared by 5' RACE. The listed sequencing device is Illumina HiSeq 2000. A universal primer binding site was added through template switching, and the final cDNA carried a unique molecular identifier so that TCR cDNA molecules could be counted accurately. Specific primers in the conserved constant-segment region were used to synthesize first-strand cDNA for TCR alpha and beta chains. To control for contamination, each cDNA library was double barcoded with a SMART-Mk sample barcode plus Illumina barcodes. TruSeq adapter sequences, together with Illumina sample barcodes, were added in two successive PCR steps. Sequencing of the TCR alpha and beta cDNA libraries was done on the Illumina HiSeq platform using custom primers. Turning to the authors' computational methods: MiGEC was used to process raw reads and extract unique molecular identifiers, and MiXCR was used to find CDR3 positions. For each individual, recombination models were inferred using an EM algorithm with the repgenHMM and IGoR tools. Shared clonotypes were analyzed with the tcR package in R, and sharing was normalized by the product of cloneset sizes. Out-of-frame nonproductive sequences were analyzed to study raw recombination free of thymic and clonal selection effects. Using fastp at Q25 and MiXCR, TCRdb reprocessed the public reads and kept productive beta chains. Each record represents a unique CDR3 protein, reported with the most common genes and DNA among its rows. TCRdb, not the authors, supplied the V and J calls. This sample lists 700,000 or so distinct CDR3 sequences; 8.6% were detected once. The top ten constitute approximately 0.96% of the sample.

V drops 0 bases and J drops 3 bases, leaving 9 bases in between. Taken from cysteine to phenylalanine, the CDR3 has 14 residues. The CDR3 DNA has 42 bases and is translated from base 1. CDR1 and CDR2 (MNHEY, SVGAGI) derive from the germline V gene. Study-wide conclusions, independent of this receptor: Compared with coincidental sharing between unrelated individuals, out-of-frame TCR alpha sequences shared between twins had an excess of sequences with low generation probability. Because the same donors could not be followed over many years, conclusions were based on cross-sectional statistical analysis. Fewer insertions were carried by abundant cord blood beta clonotypes, a similar but weaker trend appeared in young adult naive repertoires, and no such trend appeared in memory repertoires. In monozygotic twins, recombination models systematically underestimated out-of-frame TCR alpha sharing, but the models matched the sharing seen between unrelated individuals. A weaker excess of twin sharing was found in beta out-of-frame sequences because the signal-to-noise ratio was lowered by fewer shared sequences. Invariant T cells such as MAIT and iNKT could partly confound zero-insertion analyses, although diverse VJ usage argued against such confounding for most clonotypes.

The same data also went into a second study, on yellow fever vaccine responses in identical twins. That second report states: According to the authors, the vaccine-induced T cell response in identical twins seemed to be partly convergent and partly specific to each individual. In the study, vaccine-responding T cell clones were precisely tracked in identical twins.

The rearrangement joined TRBV6-5 to TRBJ2-7; the D gene lacks a confident call. This clonotype originated in a woman under 30 in good health. Material: PBMCs. Here is the DNA: TGTGCCAGCAGTTACTCGACCGACGGCTACGAGCAGTACTTC. Its product reads: CASSYSTDGYEQYF.